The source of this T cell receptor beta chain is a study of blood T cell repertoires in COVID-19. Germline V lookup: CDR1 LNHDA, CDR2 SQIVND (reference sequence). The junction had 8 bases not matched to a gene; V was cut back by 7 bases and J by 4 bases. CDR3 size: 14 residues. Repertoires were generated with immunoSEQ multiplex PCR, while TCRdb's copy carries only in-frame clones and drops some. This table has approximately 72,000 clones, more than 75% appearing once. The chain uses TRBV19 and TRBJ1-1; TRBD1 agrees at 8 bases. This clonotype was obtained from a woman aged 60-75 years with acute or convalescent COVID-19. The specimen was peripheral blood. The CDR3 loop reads CASKPDRGLTEAFF. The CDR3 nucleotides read TGTGCCAGTAAACCCGACAGGGGCCTCACTGAAGCTTTCTTT.